This T cell receptor (beta chain) derives from a study of T cell repertoires in cytomegalovirus infection. Study-wide context: TCR beta signatures that were public indicated CMV infection and matching HLA type.

Trimming shortened V by 2 bases and J by 3 bases, and 13 bases separated the two germline ends. CDR3 length: 15 residues. The germline V gene encodes CDR1 MDHEN and CDR2 SYDVKM. In its sample, this clonotype was seen once. The antigen is unknown. Using its own MiXCR run on the reads, TCRdb lists one record per CDR3 protein. The sample has about 770,000 distinct CDR3 sequences, under 35% seen once. The sequence derives from a human donor in good health (CMV status not recorded). Some clones in this sample may be carry-over from other donors' samples. The material sequenced was cultured CD8+ T cells from PBMCs, taken from culture after CMV antigen stimulation. The rearrangement uses TRBV28 and TRBJ2-5; weak D call: TRBD1 (5 bases). CDR3: CASSLRGRRKETQYF. The CDR3 coding sequence is TGTGCCAGCAGTTTAAGGGGCAGGAGAAAAGAGACCCAGTACTTC.